One sample yielded the 31 T cell receptor beta chains listed below, sequenced in a study of blood T cells in healthy people across ages. For the second PCR, which ran for about 7 to 11 cycles, a sample-barcoded 5' primer and a J-beta primer mix were used. A single record per CDR3 protein comes from TCRdb applying MiXCR to the 5' RACE reads. The sample has approximately 760,000 distinct CDR3 sequences; 25% are singletons. The sample was also linked to a second study, of T cells of mothers and their children.

The sample was blood. The receptor set was obtained from a boy younger than 18 in good health.

The table lists this clonotype with a few counts. The chain has TRBV20-1 and TRBJ2-3; TRBD2 might be the D (6 bases). This CDR3 is built from 15 residues. Germline V CDR1 and CDR2: DFQATT, SNEGSKA (reference sequence). Trimming shortened V by 2 bases and J by 6 bases, and 18 bases separated the two germline ends. Written as DNA, the CDR3 is TGCAGTGCTAGACCCTACGCGGAGGGAGGCGATACGCAGTATTTT. Its protein product is CSARPYAEGGDTQYF.

Comment on this clonotype: One end of the junction is discordant with germline, which a read error may explain. The rearrangement joins TRBV29-1 to TRBJ2-3; TRBD1 agrees at 7 bases. Germline V gene lookup returns CDR1 SQVTM and CDR2 ANQGSEA. This CDR3 region has 15 residues. The CDR3, as DNA: TGCAGCGTTGAAGATCCTGGTAGTGGGACAGATGCGCAGTATTTT. Encoded protein: CSVEDPGSGTDAQYF.

This clonotype has just a few counts. J is TRBJ2-2 and V is TRBV7-3; D possibly corresponds to TRBD1 (6 bases). CDR1 SGHTA and CDR2 FQGTGA come from the germline V gene. This CDR3 has 17 amino acids. Trimming took 5 bases from V and 4 from J, leaving 20 bases between them. The DNA of the CDR3 is TGTGCCAGCAGCCAAACATCCAACAGGGCGGGCACCGGGGAGCTGTTTTTT. This translates into CASSQTSNRAGTGELFF.

The rearrangement links TRBV20-1 to TRBJ2-2, with D uncertain. The germline gives CDR1 DFQATT, CDR2 SNEGSKA (reference sequence). V lost 0 bases, J lost 0 bases, and 8 bases lay in between. This CDR3 is built from 15 residues. CDR3 in amino acids: CSARDKSANTGELFF. CDR3 sequence (DNA): TGCAGTGCTAGAGATAAGAGTGCGAACACCGGGGAGCTGTTTTTT.

V gene TRBV12-3 or TRBV12-4 combines with J gene TRBJ2-5; TRBD2 is a possible D gene (7 bases). V lost 1 base to trimming and J lost 6 bases, with 15 bases between them. The CDR3 extends over 15 amino acids. CDR3 sequence: CASSLGVGGLQTQYF. The DNA of the CDR3 is TGTGCCAGCAGTTTAGGCGTCGGGGGGCTGCAGACCCAGTACTTC.

This chain connects TRBV28 to TRBJ2-7, with TRBD1 matching over 9 bases. V trimming: 5 bases; J trimming: 0 bases; junction bases outside the gene matches: 8. CDR1 is MDHEN, CDR2 SYDVKM, per germline. This CDR3 has 16 residues. The chain's CDR3 is CASSVYRDRVSYEQYF. The CDR3 DNA follows: TGTGCCAGCAGTGTCTACCGGGACAGGGTCTCCTACGAGCAGTACTTC.

This clonotype has just a few counts. The rearrangement links TRBV20-1 to TRBJ2-5; 10 nucleotides agree with TRBD1. The CDR3 contains 13 residues. Germline CDR1 reads DFQATT; CDR2 reads SNEGSKA (reference sequence). V shed 4 bases and J 4 bases; nucleotides not matched to a gene: 3. As DNA, the CDR3 is TGCAGTGCTAAACGACAGGGGGCAGAGACCCAGTACTTC. It codes for CSAKRQGAETQYF.

The rearrangement joins TRBV7-2 to TRBJ2-3, with 8 bases aligning to TRBD1. Germline assignment: CDR1 SGHTA and CDR2 FQGNSA. The length of the CDR3 is 17 residues. Trimming took 1 base from V and 4 from J; bases not matched to a gene: 10. The CDR3 nucleotides are TGTGCCAGCAGCTTAGGTCTGCAGGCAGGGGGCGCAGATACGCAGTATTTT. Protein: CASSLGLQAGGADTQYF.

This clonotype was counted between two and nine times. The CDR3 DNA reads TGTGCCACCAGCAGAGCTCGGGGCGGGAGAAACGAGCAGTACTTC. Its translation is CATSRARGGRNEQYF. This rearrangement joins TRBV15 to TRBJ2-7; TRBD2 matches 7 bases. Looked up from germline, CDR1 is LNHNV and CDR2 is YYDKDF (reference sequence). CDR3 size: 15 residues. Losses at the gene ends were 1 base for V and 5 bases for J; bases not matched to a gene: 8.

In its sample, this clonotype was seen a few times. DNA for the CDR3: TGTGCCAGCAGTCTGGAGGGAGCAAAACCTGATTCACCCCTCCACTTT. Amino acids: CASSLEGAKPDSPLHF. This chain joins TRBV12-3 or TRBV12-4 and TRBJ1-6, with D hard to call. CDR3 length: 16 amino acids. Trimming pared 5 bases from V and 8 bases from J, leaving 19 bases between.

This clonotype has a handful of counts. The chain combines TRBV29-1 with TRBJ2-7; D may be TRBD1 or TRBD2 (5 bases each). The CDR3 runs 12 residues. The V end lost 5 bases, the J end lost 2 bases, and 10 bases lay between the germline ends. Germline loops: CDR1 SQVTM, CDR2 ANQGSEA. CDR3 DNA: TGCAGCGTTCGAGAGGGGCCCTACGAGCAGTACTTC. This translates into CSVREGPYEQYF.

This clonotype was seen a few times. V gene TRBV29-1 combines with J gene TRBJ1-2; 8 positions match TRBD1. The CDR3 consists of 12 residues. Germline trimming cut 6 bases from V and 4 bases from J; bases unmatched to any gene: 4. Germline V CDR1 and CDR2: SQVTM, ANQGSEA. The CDR3 protein is CSVPGTGYGYTF. The DNA for the CDR3 is TGCAGCGTCCCCGGGACAGGCTATGGCTACACCTTC. The variable domain in full, completed from reference TRBV29-1 and TRBJ1-2, reads SAVISQKPSRDICQRGTSLTIQCQVDSQVTMMFWYRQQPGQSLTLIATANQGSEATYESGFVIDKFPISRPNLTFSTLTVSNMSPEDSSIYLCSVPGTGYGYTFGSGTRLTVV.

The V gene is TRBV9, the J gene TRBJ1-4; 8 nucleotides align to TRBD1. CDR1 and CDR2 (germline): SGDLS, YYNGEE. The V segment lost 6 bases and the J segment 3 bases; nucleotides outside the gene matches: 4. The CDR3 sequence is 14 residues long. The CDR3 DNA reads as TGTGCCAGCAACCACAGGGGGGCTAATGAAAAACTGTTTTTT. Its protein is CASNHRGANEKLFF.

This clonotype was picked up a small number of times. This chain connects TRBV20-1 to TRBJ1-1; D perhaps matches TRBD1 (5 bases). V lost 6 bases to trimming and J lost 1 base, with 21 bases between them. The CDR3 covers 16 residues. Germline V CDR1 and CDR2: DFQATT, SNEGSKA (reference sequence). CDR3 sequence (DNA): TGCAGTGCCAATAAGAGACCGGGACGGGGGAACACTGAAGCTTTCTTT. This gives the protein CSANKRPGRGNTEAFF.

The J gene is TRBJ2-4, the V gene TRBV5-6; TRBD1 agrees at 7 bases. Germline CDR1 SGHDT, CDR2 YYEEEE. J lost 9 bases, V lost 2 bases, and 20 bases had no gene match. This CDR3 contains 18 residues. The DNA of the CDR3 is TGTGCCAGCAGCTTCCGGGACAGCCTTAACGGGCCCCTGAGCATTCAGTACTTC. This codes for CASSFRDSLNGPLSIQYF.

The chain recombines TRBV2 with TRBJ2-3; D is ambiguous. Trimming cost V 6 bases and J 2 bases, with 15 bases left between them. The CDR3 contains 15 residues. Germline values: CDR1 SNHLY, CDR2 FYNNEI. The CDR3 sequence: CASRAVIPVTDTQYF. CDR3 coding DNA: TGTGCCAGCAGAGCTGTAATCCCCGTCACAGATACGCAGTATTTT.

V and J are TRBV15 and TRBJ2-5, with D maybe TRBD2 (5 bases). V lost 0 bases to trimming and J lost 2 bases, with 10 bases between them. The CDR3 runs to 15 residues. The germline V gene has CDR1 LNHNV and CDR2 YYDKDF (reference sequence). The CDR3 reads CATSRDFRTQETQYF. The CDR3 DNA sequence: TGTGCCACCAGCAGAGATTTTAGGACTCAAGAGACCCAGTACTTC.

This clonotype was picked up a small number of times. The chain combines TRBV15 with TRBJ2-1, with D maybe TRBD1 (5 bases). The CDR3 covers 15 residues. The V and J ends lost 0 bases and 8 bases respectively, with 14 bases between them. Germline CDR1 reads LNHNV; CDR2 reads YYDKDF (reference sequence). For the CDR3, the DNA is TGTGCCACCAGCAGAGATGACAGAGGCAGGTATGAGCAGTTCTTC. Translation gives CATSRDDRGRYEQFF. The full variable domain, with the rest looked up from reference TRBV15 and TRBJ2-1, is DAMVIQNPRYQVTQFGKPVTLSCSQTLNHNVMYWYQQKSSQAPKLLFHYYDKDFNNEADTPDNFQSRRPNTSFCFLDIRSPGLGDTAMYLCATSRDDRGRYEQFFGPGTRLTVL.

J is TRBJ2-1 and V is TRBV29-1, with 11 bases identical to TRBD2. The V segment lost 8 bases and the J segment 6 bases; nucleotides outside the gene matches: 6. This CDR3 has 13 residues. Germline assignment: CDR1 SQVTM and CDR2 ANQGSEA. The CDR3 coding sequence is TGCAGCCTTAGCGGGGGGGCCTCCAATGAGCAGTTCTTC. It yields the protein CSLSGGASNEQFF.

The V gene is TRBV15, the J gene TRBJ1-1, with D possibly being TRBD1 (5 bases). The length of the CDR3 is 16 residues. Between the trimmed V and J ends, which lost 0 bases and 0 bases, there was a span of 11 bases. CDR1 is LNHNV, CDR2 YYDKDF, per germline (reference sequence). The CDR3 reads CATSRDLGQVNTEAFF. As DNA, the CDR3 is TGTGCCACCAGCAGAGACCTAGGACAAGTGAACACTGAAGCTTTCTTT.

This clonotype was seen a few times. V and J are TRBV6-2 or TRBV6-3 and TRBJ2-4; D might be TRBD1 (5 bases). Germline V gene sequence: CDR1 MNHEY, CDR2 SVGEGT. The CDR3 is made up of 23 amino acids. Trimming pared 0 bases from V and 0 bases from J, leaving 30 bases between. The CDR3 coding sequence is TGTGCCAGCAGTTACTCGTCGGGTATCCGAGGACAAGGACACCTGTTAGCCAAAAACATTCAGTACTTC. Its protein product is CASSYSSGIRGQGHLLAKNIQYF.

The J gene is TRBJ2-5, the V gene TRBV9; perhaps TRBD2 as D (5 bases). Matching the DNA end better, TRBJ2-7 makes the J call doubtful. The germline V gene encodes CDR1 SGDLS and CDR2 YYNGEE. The CDR3 covers 15 residues. This CDR3 reads CASSVETWESYEQYF. The CDR3 coding sequence is TGTGCCAGCAGCGTAGAAACCTGGGAGTCCTACGAGCAGTACTTC.

This clonotype was observed a handful of times. The chain employs TRBV7-9 and TRBJ2-5; the match to TRBD2 covers 9 bases. Judging by the DNA end, TRBJ2-7 fits better; the J call may be wrong. The CDR3 is 13 residues long. Germline V gene data show CDR1 as SEHNR and CDR2 as FQNEAQ (reference sequence). The CDR3 nucleotides are TGTGCCAGCGCGAAAGCGGGGGGATACGAGCAGTACTTC. Encoded protein: CASAKAGGYEQYF.

The J gene is TRBJ2-1, the V gene TRBV2; 7 bases line up with TRBD2. This CDR3 has 13 residues. Trimming cost V 8 bases and J 6 bases; bases outside gene matches: 7. Germline V gene sequence: CDR1 SNHLY, CDR2 FYNNEI. The CDR3 protein is CASGTIPSNEQFF. In DNA form, the CDR3 reads TGTGCCAGCGGGACTATCCCCAGCAATGAGCAGTTCTTC.

This clonotype was observed a few times. The chain uses TRBV6-1 and TRBJ1-2; D may be TRBD1 (6 bases). Trimming removed 6 bases at V and 0 bases at J, with 8 bases between. Germline-derived CDR1 and CDR2 are MNHNS and SASEGT. The CDR3 is 13 residues long. CDR3 sequence: CASRQGSNYGYTF. The CDR3 nucleotides read TGTGCCAGCAGACAGGGATCTAACTATGGCTACACCTTC.

This clonotype was counted between two and nine times. The chain joins TRBV4-3 to TRBJ2-7, with D uncertain. CDR1 and CDR2 (germline): LGHNA, YSLEER. CDR3 length: 14 residues. V shed 2 bases and J shed 5 bases, with 13 bases lying between them. The CDR3 reads CASSQWLGWNEQYF. CDR3 in DNA: TGCGCCAGCAGCCAATGGTTGGGGTGGAACGAGCAGTACTTC.

The sample holds a few counts of this clonotype. This rearrangement joins TRBV20-1 to TRBJ2-3, with TRBD1 matching over 8 bases. CDR3 length equals 18 residues. Trimming cost V 2 bases and J 1 base; bases outside gene matches: 14. Germline V lookup: CDR1 DFQATT, CDR2 SNEGSKA (reference sequence). The DNA for the CDR3 is TGCAGTGCTAGACTACTGGGGGGCGGGACAGGAGGCACAGATACGCAGTATTTT. Encoded protein: CSARLLGGGTGGTDTQYF.

The rearrangement joins TRBV7-9 to TRBJ2-4; no reliable D call. The CDR3 sequence is 12 residues long. V lost 2 bases and J 5 bases, leaving 4 bases between the germline ends. CDR1 SEHNR and CDR2 FQNEAQ come from the germline V gene (reference sequence). CDR3 in DNA: TGTGCCAGCAGCTTACCTCAAAACATTCAGTACTTC. Translated: CASSLPQNIQYF.

The chain links TRBV3-1 to TRBJ2-3; perhaps TRBD2 as D (5 bases). CDR1 is LGHDT and CDR2 is YNNKEL in the germline V gene (reference sequence). V was clipped by 2 bases and J by 5 bases, with 14 bases between them. The length of the CDR3 is 15 residues. The CDR3 protein is CASSQSDVGVDTQYF. In nucleotides, the CDR3 is TGTGCCAGCAGCCAATCCGATGTCGGGGTAGATACGCAGTATTTT.

The chain employs TRBV24-1 and TRBJ2-5, with TRBD2 matching 14 bases. This CDR3 contains 15 residues. J was trimmed by 4 bases and V by 3 bases; bases with no gene match: 0. Germline CDR1 is KGHDR and CDR2 is SFDVKD. CDR3 in DNA: TGTGCCACCAGTGATGGGACTAGCGGGAGAGAGACCCAGTACTTC. It specifies CATSDGTSGRETQYF.

This clonotype has just a few counts. Germline and junction disagree at one end, which may indicate a read error. CDR3 bases: TGTGCCGGCAGCGGGGGGACGGAGGCGTTGAACATTCAGTACTTC. Translation: CAGSGGTEALNIQYF. This chain uses TRBV11-2 with TRBJ2-4; 9 bases fit TRBD2. This CDR3 is 15 amino acids long. The germline V gene has CDR1 SGHAT and CDR2 FQNNGV.